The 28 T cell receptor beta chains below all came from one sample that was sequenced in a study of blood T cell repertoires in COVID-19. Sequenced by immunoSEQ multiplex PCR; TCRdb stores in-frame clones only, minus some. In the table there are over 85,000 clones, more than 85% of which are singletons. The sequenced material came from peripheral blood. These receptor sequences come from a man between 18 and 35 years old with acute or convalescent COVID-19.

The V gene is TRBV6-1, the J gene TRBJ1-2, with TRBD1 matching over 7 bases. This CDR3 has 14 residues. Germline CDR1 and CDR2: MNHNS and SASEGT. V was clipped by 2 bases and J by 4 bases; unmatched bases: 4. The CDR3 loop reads CASSELGQSYGYTF. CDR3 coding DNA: TGTGCCAGCAGTGAATTGGGACAGAGCTATGGCTACACCTTC.

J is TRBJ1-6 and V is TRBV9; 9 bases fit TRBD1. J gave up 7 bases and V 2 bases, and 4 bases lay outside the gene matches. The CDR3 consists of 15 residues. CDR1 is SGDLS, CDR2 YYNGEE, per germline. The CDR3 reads CASSVLDRGNSPLHF. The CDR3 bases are TGTGCCAGCAGCGTCCTTGACAGGGGGAATTCACCCCTCCACTTT.

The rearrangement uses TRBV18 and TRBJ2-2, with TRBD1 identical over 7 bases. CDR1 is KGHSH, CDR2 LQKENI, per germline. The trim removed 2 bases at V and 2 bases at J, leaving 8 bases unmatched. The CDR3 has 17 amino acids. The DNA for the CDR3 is TGTGCCAGCTCACCATACCCGACAGGGAGCAACACCGGGGAGCTGTTTTTT. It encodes CASSPYPTGSNTGELFF.

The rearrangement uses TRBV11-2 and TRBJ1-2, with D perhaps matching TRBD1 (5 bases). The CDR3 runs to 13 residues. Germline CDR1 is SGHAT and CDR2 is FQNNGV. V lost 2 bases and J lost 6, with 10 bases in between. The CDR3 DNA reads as TGTGCCAGCAGCTTAATGGCAGGGAATGGCTACACCTTC. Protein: CASSLMAGNGYTF.

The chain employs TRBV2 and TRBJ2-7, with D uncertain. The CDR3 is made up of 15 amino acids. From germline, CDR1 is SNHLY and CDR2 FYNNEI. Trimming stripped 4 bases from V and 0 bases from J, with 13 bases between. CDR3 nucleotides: TGTGCCAGCAGTGCCGATCTACTTAGCTCCTACGAGCAGTACTTC. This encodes CASSADLLSSYEQYF. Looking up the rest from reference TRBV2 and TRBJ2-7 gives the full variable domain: EPEVTQTPSHQVTQMGQEVILRCVPISNHLYFYWYRQILGQKVEFLVSFYNNEISEKSEIFDDQFSVERPDGSNFTLKIRSTKLEDSAMYFCASSADLLSSYEQYFGPGTRLTVT.

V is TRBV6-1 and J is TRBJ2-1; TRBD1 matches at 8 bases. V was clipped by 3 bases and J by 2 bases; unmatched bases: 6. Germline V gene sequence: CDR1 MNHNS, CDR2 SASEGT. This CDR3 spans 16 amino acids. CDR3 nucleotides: TGTGCCAGCAGTGATAGGTACAGGGGGGCCTACAATGAGCAGTTCTTC. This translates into CASSDRYRGAYNEQFF.

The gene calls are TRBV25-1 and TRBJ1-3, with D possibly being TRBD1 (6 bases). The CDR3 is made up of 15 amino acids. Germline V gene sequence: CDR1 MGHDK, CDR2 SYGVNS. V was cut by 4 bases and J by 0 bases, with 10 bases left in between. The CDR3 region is CASSGTADSGNTIYF. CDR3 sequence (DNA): TGTGCCAGCAGTGGGACAGCCGACTCTGGAAACACCATATATTTT.

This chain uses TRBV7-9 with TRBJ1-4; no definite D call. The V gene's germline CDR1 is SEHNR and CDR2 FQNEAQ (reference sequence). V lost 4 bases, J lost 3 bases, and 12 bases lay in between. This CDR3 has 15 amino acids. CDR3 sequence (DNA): TGTGCCAGCAGCTCCACCGGGAAGGCTAATGAAAAACTGTTTTTT. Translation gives CASSSTGKANEKLFF. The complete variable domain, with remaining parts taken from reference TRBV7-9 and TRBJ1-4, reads DTGVSQNPRHKITKRGQNVTFRCDPISEHNRLYWYRQTLGQGPEFLTYFQNEAQLEKSRLLSDRFSAERPKGSFSTLEIQRTEQGDSAMYLCASSSTGKANEKLFFGSGTQLSVL.

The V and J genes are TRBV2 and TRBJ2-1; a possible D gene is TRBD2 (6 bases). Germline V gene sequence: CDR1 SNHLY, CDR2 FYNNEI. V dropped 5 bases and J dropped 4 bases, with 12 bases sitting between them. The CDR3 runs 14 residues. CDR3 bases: TGTGCCAGCAGTACCTCGGGAGCTTACAATGAGCAGTTCTTC. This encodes CASSTSGAYNEQFF. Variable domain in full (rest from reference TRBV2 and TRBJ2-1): EPEVTQTPSHQVTQMGQEVILRCVPISNHLYFYWYRQILGQKVEFLVSFYNNEISEKSEIFDDQFSVERPDGSNFTLKIRSTKLEDSAMYFCASSTSGAYNEQFFGPGTRLTVL.

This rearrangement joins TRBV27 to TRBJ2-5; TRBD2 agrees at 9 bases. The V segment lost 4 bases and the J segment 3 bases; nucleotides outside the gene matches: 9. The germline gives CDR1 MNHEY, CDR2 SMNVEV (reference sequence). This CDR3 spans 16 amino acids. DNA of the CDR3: TGTGCCAGCAGTTCCGTACTAAGGACTAGCGAAGAGACCCAGTACTTC. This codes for CASSSVLRTSEETQYF.

The CDR3 bases are TGTGCCAGTAGCCCAGGGGGCTATGGCTACACCTTC. Translating it yields CASSPGGYGYTF. The chain couples TRBV19 to TRBJ1-2; 7 bases fit TRBD1. Per germline, CDR1 LNHDA and CDR2 SQIVND (reference sequence). Trimming at V came to 6 bases and at J to 4 bases, leaving 2 bases not matched to a gene. The CDR3 is 12 residues long.

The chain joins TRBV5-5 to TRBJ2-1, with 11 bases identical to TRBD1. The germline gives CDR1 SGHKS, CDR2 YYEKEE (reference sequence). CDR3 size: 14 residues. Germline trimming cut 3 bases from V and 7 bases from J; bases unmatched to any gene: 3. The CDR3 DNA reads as TGTGCCAGCAGCTCGGGACAGGGGGAGAATGAGCAGTTCTTC. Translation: CASSSGQGENEQFF.

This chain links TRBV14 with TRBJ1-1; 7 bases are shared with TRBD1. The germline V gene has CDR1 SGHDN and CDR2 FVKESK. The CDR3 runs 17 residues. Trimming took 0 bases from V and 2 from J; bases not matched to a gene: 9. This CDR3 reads CASSQEGQQTVNTEAFF. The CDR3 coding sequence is TGTGCCAGCAGCCAAGAGGGACAGCAAACCGTTAACACTGAAGCTTTCTTT.

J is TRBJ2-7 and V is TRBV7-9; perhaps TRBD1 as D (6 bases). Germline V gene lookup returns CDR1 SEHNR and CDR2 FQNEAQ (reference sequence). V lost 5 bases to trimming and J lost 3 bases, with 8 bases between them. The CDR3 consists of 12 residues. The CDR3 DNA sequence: TGTGCCAGCAGCGCACAGGGCTACGAGCAGTACTTC. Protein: CASSAQGYEQYF.

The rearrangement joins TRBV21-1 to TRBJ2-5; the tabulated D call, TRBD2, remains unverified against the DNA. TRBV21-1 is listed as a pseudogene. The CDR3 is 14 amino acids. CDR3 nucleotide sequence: TGTGCCAGCACCTTACGGGGGAGCCAAGAGACCCAGTACTTC. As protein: CASTLRGSQETQYF.

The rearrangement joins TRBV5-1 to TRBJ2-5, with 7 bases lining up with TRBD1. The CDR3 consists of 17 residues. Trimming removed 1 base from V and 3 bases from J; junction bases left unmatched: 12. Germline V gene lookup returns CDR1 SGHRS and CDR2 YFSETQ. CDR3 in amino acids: CASSLIRPGTEKETQYF. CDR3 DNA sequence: TGCGCCAGCAGCTTGATAAGGCCCGGGACAGAGAAAGAGACCCAGTACTTC.

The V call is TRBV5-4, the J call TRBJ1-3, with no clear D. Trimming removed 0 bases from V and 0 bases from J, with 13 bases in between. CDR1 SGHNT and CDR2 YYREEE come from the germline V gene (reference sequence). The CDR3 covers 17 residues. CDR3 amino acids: CASSLAGGFASGNTIYF. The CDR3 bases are TGTGCCAGCAGCTTGGCTGGAGGTTTTGCCTCTGGAAACACCATATATTTT.

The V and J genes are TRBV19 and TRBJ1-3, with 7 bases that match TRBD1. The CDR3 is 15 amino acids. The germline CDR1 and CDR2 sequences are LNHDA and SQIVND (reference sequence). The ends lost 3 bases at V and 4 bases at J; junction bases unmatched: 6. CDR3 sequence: CASSMRGRWGNTIYF. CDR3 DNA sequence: TGTGCCAGTAGTATGAGGGGGCGATGGGGAAACACCATATATTTT.

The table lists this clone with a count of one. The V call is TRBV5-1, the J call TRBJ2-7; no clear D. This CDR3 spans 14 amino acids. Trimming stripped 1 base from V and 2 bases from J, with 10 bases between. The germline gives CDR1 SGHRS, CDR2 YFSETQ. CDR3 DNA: TGCGCCAGCAGCTTGTCCCTCAGTACCTACGAGCAGTACTTC. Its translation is CASSLSLSTYEQYF. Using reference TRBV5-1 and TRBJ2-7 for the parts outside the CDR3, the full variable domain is KAGVTQTPRYLIKTRGQQVTLSCSPISGHRSVSWYQQTPGQGLQFLFEYFSETQRNKGNFPGRFSGRQFSNSRSEMNVSTLELGDSALYLCASSLSLSTYEQYFGPGTRLTVT.

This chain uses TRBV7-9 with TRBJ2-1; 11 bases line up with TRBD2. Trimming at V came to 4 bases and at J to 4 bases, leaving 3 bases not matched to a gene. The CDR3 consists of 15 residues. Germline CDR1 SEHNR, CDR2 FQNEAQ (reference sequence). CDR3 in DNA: TGTGCCAGCAGCTCCGGGACTAGCGGTTACAATGAGCAGTTCTTC. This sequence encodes CASSSGTSGYNEQFF.

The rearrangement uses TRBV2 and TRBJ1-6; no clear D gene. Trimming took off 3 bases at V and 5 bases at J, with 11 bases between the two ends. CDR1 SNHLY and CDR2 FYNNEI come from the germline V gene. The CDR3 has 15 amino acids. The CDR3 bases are TGTGCCAGCAGTGAGAGGGCCCTGGATAATTCACCCCTCCACTTT. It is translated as CASSERALDNSPLHF.

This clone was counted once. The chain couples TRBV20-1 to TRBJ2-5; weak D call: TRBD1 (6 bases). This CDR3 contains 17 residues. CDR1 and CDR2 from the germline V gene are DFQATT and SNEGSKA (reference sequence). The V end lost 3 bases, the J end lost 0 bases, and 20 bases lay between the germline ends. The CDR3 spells CSASRGWDTPNQETQYF. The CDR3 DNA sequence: TGCAGTGCTAGTAGGGGGTGGGACACTCCGAACCAAGAGACCCAGTACTTC.

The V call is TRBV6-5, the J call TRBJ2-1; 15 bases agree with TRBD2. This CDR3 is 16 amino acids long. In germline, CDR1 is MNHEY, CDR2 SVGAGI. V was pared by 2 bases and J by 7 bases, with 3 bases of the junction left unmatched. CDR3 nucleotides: TGTGCCAGCAGTTACGGGGGACTAGCGGGAGGTAATGAGCAGTTCTTC. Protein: CASSYGGLAGGNEQFF.

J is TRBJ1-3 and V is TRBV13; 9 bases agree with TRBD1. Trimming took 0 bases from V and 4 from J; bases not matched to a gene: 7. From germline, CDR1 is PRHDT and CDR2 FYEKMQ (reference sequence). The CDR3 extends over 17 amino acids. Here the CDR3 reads CASSLGLGQGAGNTIYF. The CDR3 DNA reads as TGTGCCAGCAGCTTAGGCCTGGGACAGGGAGCCGGAAACACCATATATTTT.

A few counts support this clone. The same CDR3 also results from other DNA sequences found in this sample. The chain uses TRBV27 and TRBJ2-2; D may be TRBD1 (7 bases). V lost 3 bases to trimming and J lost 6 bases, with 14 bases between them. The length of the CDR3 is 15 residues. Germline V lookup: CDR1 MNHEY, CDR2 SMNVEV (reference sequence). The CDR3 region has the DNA TGTGCCAGCAGTTTGAGGAGGGGGCGGGCCGGGGAGCTGTTTTTT. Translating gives CASSLRRGRAGELFF.

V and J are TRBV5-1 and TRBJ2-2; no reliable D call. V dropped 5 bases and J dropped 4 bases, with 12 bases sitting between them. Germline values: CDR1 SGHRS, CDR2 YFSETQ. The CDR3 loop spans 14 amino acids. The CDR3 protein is CASRPGPTTGELFF. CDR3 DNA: TGCGCCAGCAGACCAGGCCCAACCACCGGGGAGCTGTTTTTT.

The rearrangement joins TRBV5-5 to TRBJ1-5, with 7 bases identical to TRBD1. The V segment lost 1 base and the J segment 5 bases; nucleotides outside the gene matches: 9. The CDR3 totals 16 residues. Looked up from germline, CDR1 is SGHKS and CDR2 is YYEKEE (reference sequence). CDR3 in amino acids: CASSLSTGAGDQPQHF. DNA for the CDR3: TGTGCCAGCAGCTTGTCAACAGGGGCCGGGGATCAGCCCCAGCATTTT.

In nucleotides, the CDR3 is TGCGCCAGCAGCTTGGCCTGGACAGGGGATGGCACAGATACGCAGTATTTT. Translation gives CASSLAWTGDGTDTQYF. V is TRBV5-1 and J is TRBJ2-3; the match to TRBD1 covers 9 bases. Germline V lookup: CDR1 SGHRS, CDR2 YFSETQ. The CDR3 length is 17 residues. Unmatched junction bases numbered 6, after V lost 0 bases and J lost 1 base.